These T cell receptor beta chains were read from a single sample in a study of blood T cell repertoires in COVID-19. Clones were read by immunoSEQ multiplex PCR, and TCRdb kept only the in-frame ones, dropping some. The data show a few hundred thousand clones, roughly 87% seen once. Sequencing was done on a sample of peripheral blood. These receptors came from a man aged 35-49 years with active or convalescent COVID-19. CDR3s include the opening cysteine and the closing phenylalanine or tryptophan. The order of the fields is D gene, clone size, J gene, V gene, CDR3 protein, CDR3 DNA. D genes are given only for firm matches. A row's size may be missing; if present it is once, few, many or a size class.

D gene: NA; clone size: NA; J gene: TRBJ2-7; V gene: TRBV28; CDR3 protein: CASSLYPVGEQYF; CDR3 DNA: TGTGCCAGCAGTTTGTACCCGGTCGGCGAGCAGTACTTC
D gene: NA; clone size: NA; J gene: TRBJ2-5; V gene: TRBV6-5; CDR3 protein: CASSAGLLETQYF; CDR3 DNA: TGTGCCAGCTCAGCAGGGCTCTTGGAGACCCAGTACTTC
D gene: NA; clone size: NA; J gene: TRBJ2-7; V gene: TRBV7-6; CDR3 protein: CASSPDSSYEQYF; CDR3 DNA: TGTGCCAGCAGCCCTGACAGTTCCTACGAGCAGTACTTC
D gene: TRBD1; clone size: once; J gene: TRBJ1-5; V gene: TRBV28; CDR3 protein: CASSSTGSNQPQHF; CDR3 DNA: TGTGCCAGCAGTTCGACAGGGTCAAATCAGCCCCAGCATTTT
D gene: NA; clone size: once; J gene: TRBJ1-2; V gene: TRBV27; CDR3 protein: CASRSGSFANYGYTF; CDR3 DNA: TGTGCCAGCAGGTCAGGGTCCTTTGCTAACTATGGCTACACCTTC
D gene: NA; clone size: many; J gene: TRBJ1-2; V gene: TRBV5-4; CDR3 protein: CASSLDTGLNYGYTF; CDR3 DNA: TGTGCCAGCAGCTTGGATACAGGTCTTAACTATGGCTACACCTTC
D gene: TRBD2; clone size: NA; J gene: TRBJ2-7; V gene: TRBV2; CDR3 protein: CASSRLAGVPEQYF; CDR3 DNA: TGTGCCAGCAGCAGACTAGCGGGAGTTCCCGAGCAGTACTTC
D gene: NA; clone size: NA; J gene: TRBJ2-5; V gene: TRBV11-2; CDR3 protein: CASSKSGPQETQYF; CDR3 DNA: TGTGCCAGCAGTAAAAGCGGGCCCCAAGAGACCCAGTACTTC
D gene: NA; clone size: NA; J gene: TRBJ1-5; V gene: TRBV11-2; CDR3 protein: CASSPGVSNQPQHF; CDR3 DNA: TGTGCCAGCAGCCCGGGGGTAAGCAATCAGCCCCAGCATTTT
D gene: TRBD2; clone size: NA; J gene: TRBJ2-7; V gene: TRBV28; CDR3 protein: CASSLGTSYEQYF; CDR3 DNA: TGTGCCAGCAGTCTCGGGACTAGTTACGAGCAGTACTTC
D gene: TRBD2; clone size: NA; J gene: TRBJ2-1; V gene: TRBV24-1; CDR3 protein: CATSPAGDNEQFF; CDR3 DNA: TGTGCCACCAGCCCAGCGGGAGACAATGAGCAGTTCTTC
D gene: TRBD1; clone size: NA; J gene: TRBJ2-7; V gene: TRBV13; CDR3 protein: CASSLNYGTGGYEQYF; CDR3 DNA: TGTGCCAGCAGCCTAAACTACGGGACAGGGGGCTACGAGCAGTACTTC
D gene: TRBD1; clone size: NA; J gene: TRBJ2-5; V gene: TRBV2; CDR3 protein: CASSLDRGQETQYF; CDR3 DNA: TGTGCCAGCAGTCTCGACAGGGGTCAAGAGACCCAGTACTTC
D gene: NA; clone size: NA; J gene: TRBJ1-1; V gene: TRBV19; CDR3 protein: CASSIGGSDEAFF; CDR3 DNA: TGTGCCAGTAGTATCGGAGGGAGTGATGAAGCTTTCTTT
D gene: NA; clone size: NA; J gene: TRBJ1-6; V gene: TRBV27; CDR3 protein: CASSLQGKSSPLHF; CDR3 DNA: TGTGCCAGCAGTTTACAGGGTAAATCTTCACCCCTCCACTTT
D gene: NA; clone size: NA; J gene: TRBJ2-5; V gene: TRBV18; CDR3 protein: CASSPNGGHTETQYF; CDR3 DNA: TGTGCCAGCTCACCTAACGGGGGTCACACGGAGACCCAGTACTTC
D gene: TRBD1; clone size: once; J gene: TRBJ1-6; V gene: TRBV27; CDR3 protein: CASSLRRDRGRSPLHF; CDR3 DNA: TGTGCCAGCAGTTTACGGCGCGACAGGGGAAGGTCACCCCTCCACTTT
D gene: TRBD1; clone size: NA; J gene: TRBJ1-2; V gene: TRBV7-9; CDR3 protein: CASSLVIQGALSTF; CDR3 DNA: TGTGCCAGCAGCTTAGTTATACAGGGGGCGCTTTCCACCTTC
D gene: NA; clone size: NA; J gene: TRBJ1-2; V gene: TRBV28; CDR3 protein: CASSPSYGYTF; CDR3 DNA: TGTGCCAGCAGCCCATCCTATGGCTACACCTTC
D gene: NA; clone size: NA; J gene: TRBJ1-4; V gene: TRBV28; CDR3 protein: CASSLAGVVKLFF; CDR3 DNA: TGTGCCAGCAGTTTGGCGGGGGTAGTAAAACTGTTTTTT
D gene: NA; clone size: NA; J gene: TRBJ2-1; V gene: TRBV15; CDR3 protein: CATSNPGPVYNEQFF; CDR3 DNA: TGTGCCACCAGCAACCCCGGTCCCGTATACAATGAGCAGTTCTTC
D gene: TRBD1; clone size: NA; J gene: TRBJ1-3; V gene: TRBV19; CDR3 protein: CASSPGQAGNTIYF; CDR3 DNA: TGTGCCAGTAGTCCCGGACAGGCTGGGAACACCATATATTTT
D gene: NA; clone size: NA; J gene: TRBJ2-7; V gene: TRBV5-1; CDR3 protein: CASSRDRVYEQYF; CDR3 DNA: TGCGCCAGCAGTCGTGACAGAGTCTACGAGCAGTACTTC